This entry lists 20 T cell receptor beta chains sequenced from one sample in a study of control samples from healthy donors and cancer patients. Generated by immunoSEQ multiplex PCR, the TCRdb table keeps only in-frame clones and is missing some. The table lists 40,000 to 60,000 clones, about nine tenths of them singletons. Sequences were obtained from PBMCs. Receptor source: a man aged 55-75 years with head and neck cancer.

The chain is built from TRBV25-1 and TRBJ2-2, with 11 bases fitting TRBD2. Germline loops: CDR1 MGHDK, CDR2 SYGVNS. This CDR3 has 16 amino acids. Germline trimming cut 7 bases from V and 0 bases from J; bases unmatched to any gene: 4. The CDR3 DNA follows: TGTGCCAGCACTTTTAGCGGGAGGGCGAACACCGGGGAGCTGTTTTTT. It specifies CASTFSGRANTGELFF.

This sequence joins TRBV27 and TRBJ2-1; the D gene is possibly TRBD2 (6 bases). The CDR3 is made up of 17 amino acids. Germline V gene sequence: CDR1 MNHEY, CDR2 SMNVEV (reference sequence). V was clipped by 1 base and J by 5 bases, with 18 bases between them. In DNA form, the CDR3 reads TGTGCCAGCAGTTTATATTCGGGGGTGATGAGGAACAATGAGCAGTTCTTC. Translating gives CASSLYSGVMRNNEQFF.

V usage is TRBV19 and J usage is TRBJ1-4; maybe TRBD1 (5 bases). The CDR3 runs 14 residues. The V gene lost 3 bases and the J gene lost 8 bases, with 13 bases spanning the gap. CDR1 is LNHDA, CDR2 SQIVND, per germline (reference sequence). This CDR3 is CASSIRGGDEKLFF. The CDR3 DNA follows: TGTGCCAGTAGTATCCGCGGTGGGGACGAAAAACTGTTTTTT.

This chain connects TRBV7-3 to TRBJ1-2; D perhaps matches TRBD1 (6 bases). The CDR3 has 13 residues. Trimming removed 5 bases at V and 7 bases at J, with 14 bases between. CDR1 and CDR2 (germline): SGHTA, FQGTGA. CDR3 nucleotide sequence: TGTGCCAGCAGCCTCGGGGCAGGGGCTGGCTACACCTTC. This sequence encodes CASSLGAGAGYTF.

V usage is TRBV6-5 and J usage is TRBJ2-7; possibly TRBD1 or TRBD2 for D (5 bases each). V was pared by 8 bases and J by 1 base, with 18 bases between. Germline V gene data show CDR1 as MNHEY and CDR2 as SVGAGI. The CDR3 extends over 15 amino acids. The CDR3 loop is CASRDGRGPSYEQYF. The CDR3 DNA sequence: TGTGCCAGCCGCGATGGCCGGGGACCATCCTACGAGCAGTACTTC.

This clone was seen a handful of times. The rearrangement uses TRBV2 and TRBJ2-1; 8 nucleotides align to TRBD2. J was trimmed by 1 base and V by 0 bases; bases with no gene match: 5. The CDR3 length is 17 residues. The germline CDR1 and CDR2 sequences are SNHLY and FYNNEI. The DNA of the CDR3 is TGTGCCAGCAGTGAAGCGGCGGCTAGCGGGTCCTACAATGAGCAGTTCTTC. It is translated as CASSEAAASGSYNEQFF.

V is TRBV4-3 and J is TRBJ2-1; weak D call: TRBD1 (5 bases). V was clipped by 1 base and J by 8 bases, with 12 bases between them. Per the germline V gene, CDR1 is LGHNA and CDR2 is YSLEER. This CDR3 has 14 residues. The CDR3 coding sequence is TGCGCCAGCAGCCAAGGAGACAGTAGATATGAGCAGTTCTTC. Encoded protein: CASSQGDSRYEQFF.

The chain uses TRBV7-9 and TRBJ2-5; 10 positions agree with TRBD1. Germline lookup yields CDR1 SEHNR and CDR2 FQNEAQ (reference sequence). The V and J ends lost 5 bases and 6 bases, in that order; junction bases with no gene match: 12. CDR3 length: 16 residues. CDR3 bases: TGTGCCAGCAGCCCCAACCCAGACAGGGGGCCGAAGACCCAGTACTTC. Amino acids: CASSPNPDRGPKTQYF.

This chain joins TRBV7-2 and TRBJ2-5; no clear D. The CDR3 is 14 amino acids. In germline, CDR1 is SGHTA, CDR2 FQGNSA. The V gene lost 5 bases and the J gene lost 13 bases, with 23 bases spanning the gap. The CDR3, as DNA: TGTGCCAGCAGCACACCTACCACAACACCCTTCTCGTACTTC. The encoded protein is CASSTPTTTPFSYF. The full variable domain, rest sourced from reference TRBV7-2 and TRBJ2-5, is GAGVSQSPSNKVTEKGKDVELRCDPISGHTALYWYRQSLGQGLEFLIYFQGNSAPDKSGLPSDRFSAERTGGSVSTLTIQRTQQEDSAVYLCASSTPTTTPFSYFGPGTRLLVL.

The gene calls are TRBV7-8 and TRBJ2-5; 7 bases are a match to TRBD2. V lost 1 base and J lost 3; bases outside the gene matches: 8. This CDR3 contains 16 residues. CDR1 and CDR2 (germline): SGHVS, FQNEAQ. Here the CDR3 reads CASSLVAGGREETQYF. CDR3 DNA sequence: TGTGCCAGCAGCTTAGTCGCCGGGGGGAGGGAAGAGACCCAGTACTTC.

The gene calls are TRBV9 and TRBJ1-6; 7 bases align to TRBD1. This CDR3 has 14 residues. Germline V gives CDR1 SGDLS, CDR2 YYNGEE. V lost 9 bases, J lost 7 bases, and 10 bases stayed unmatched. CDR3 amino acids: CATSPGTANSPLHF. CDR3 nucleotides: TGTGCCACCAGTCCTGGGACAGCCAATTCACCCCTCCACTTT.

The rearrangement joins TRBV5-8 to TRBJ2-5; TRBD1 agrees at 11 bases. Germline loops: CDR1 SGHTS, CDR2 YDEGEE. Trimming at V came to 5 bases and at J to 2 bases, leaving 11 bases not matched to a gene. The CDR3 is made up of 17 amino acids. The CDR3 region has the DNA TGTGCCAGCAGTAATGGACAGGGGGCGATGGGGCAAGAGACCCAGTACTTC. Encoded protein: CASSNGQGAMGQETQYF.

The rearrangement links TRBV5-1 to TRBJ2-7, with 10 bases that match TRBD2. V lost 2 bases to trimming and J lost 3 bases; unmatched junction nucleotides: 8. The CDR3 has 16 residues. Germline CDR1 SGHRS, CDR2 YFSETQ. This CDR3 reads CASSLTFSGGHYEQYF. CDR3 sequence (DNA): TGCGCCAGCAGCTTAACGTTTAGCGGGGGGCACTACGAGCAGTACTTC.

The chain joins TRBV19 to TRBJ1-4; D is perhaps TRBD1 (6 bases). Trimming removed 5 bases at V and 4 bases at J, with 14 bases between. CDR3 length equals 15 residues. CDR1 and CDR2 from the germline V gene are LNHDA and SQIVND (reference sequence). CDR3 protein: CASSFRQDGNEKLFF. DNA for the CDR3: TGTGCCAGTAGTTTTAGACAGGATGGTAATGAAAAACTGTTTTTT.

The V call is TRBV5-4, the J call TRBJ2-7; 7 nucleotides agree with TRBD1. The CDR3 is 13 amino acids. Germline CDR1 and CDR2: SGHNT and YYREEE (reference sequence). V was clipped by 3 bases and J by 3 bases; unmatched bases: 3. CDR3 bases: TGTGCCAGCAGCTGGGACAGAAACTACGAGCAGTACTTC. Translated, it gives CASSWDRNYEQYF.

The J gene is TRBJ2-3, the V gene TRBV7-2, with TRBD2 matching over 8 bases. Germline V CDR1 and CDR2: SGHTA, FQGNSA. The CDR3 extends over 16 amino acids. V lost 7 bases to trimming and J lost 4 bases; unmatched junction nucleotides: 13. CDR3 bases: TGTGCCAGCATACAAAGCCGGACTAGCAGGGCAGATACGCAGTATTTT. Translated: CASIQSRTSRADTQYF.

The rearrangement uses TRBV11-2 and TRBJ2-2; D gene ambiguous. The CDR3 extends over 13 amino acids. The V gene's germline CDR1 is SGHAT and CDR2 FQNNGV. V lost 5 bases and J 1 base, leaving 5 bases between the germline ends. The CDR3 spells CASSRQNTGELFF. The CDR3 DNA reads as TGTGCCAGCAGCCGACAGAACACCGGGGAGCTGTTTTTT. The complete variable domain, with remaining parts taken from reference TRBV11-2 and TRBJ2-2, reads EAGVAQSPRYKIIEKRQSVAFWCNPISGHATLYWYQQILGQGPKLLIQFQNNGVVDDSQLPKDRFSAERLKGVDSTLKIQPAKLEDSAVYLCASSRQNTGELFFGEGSRLTVL.

J is TRBJ1-2 and V is TRBV18; D is possibly TRBD1 (5 bases). The V and J ends lost 2 bases and 5 bases respectively, with 18 bases between them. This CDR3 comprises 16 residues. Germline V gene sequence: CDR1 KGHSH, CDR2 LQKENI. As DNA, the CDR3 is TGTGCCAGCTCACCAACCGGGACCCAAGGCGGGTATGGCTACACCTTC. Translating gives CASSPTGTQGGYGYTF.

The chain carries TRBV5-4 and TRBJ1-5; a possible D gene is TRBD1 (6 bases). This CDR3 region has 17 residues. V was trimmed by 4 bases and J by 5 bases, leaving 22 bases between them. Looked up from germline, CDR1 is SGHNT and CDR2 is YYREEE (reference sequence). As DNA, the CDR3 is TGTGCCAGCAGCGTGGGACCACTTACAGGGCAGGATCAGCCCCAGCATTTT. As protein: CASSVGPLTGQDQPQHF.

V gene TRBV28 combines with J gene TRBJ1-3; weak D call: TRBD1 (5 bases). This CDR3 contains 14 residues. V was shortened by 10 bases and J by 3 bases, with 16 bases between the two germline ends. Per germline, CDR1 MDHEN and CDR2 SYDVKM. CDR3 region: CATNGEGRGNTIYF. Here the CDR3 DNA reads TGTGCCACCAATGGGGAGGGACGTGGAAACACCATATATTTT.